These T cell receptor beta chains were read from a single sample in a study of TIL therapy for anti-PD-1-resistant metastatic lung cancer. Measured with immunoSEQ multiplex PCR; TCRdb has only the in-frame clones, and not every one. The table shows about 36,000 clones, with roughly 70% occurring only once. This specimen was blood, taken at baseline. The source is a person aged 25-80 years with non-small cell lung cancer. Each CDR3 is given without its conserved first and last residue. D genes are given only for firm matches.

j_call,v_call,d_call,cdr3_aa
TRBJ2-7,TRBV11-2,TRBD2,ASRPTSGGHSYEQY
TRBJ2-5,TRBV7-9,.,ASSPWDTWEETQY
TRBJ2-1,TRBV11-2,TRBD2,ASSLFIWGGGAHNEQF
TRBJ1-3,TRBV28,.,ASSLTGAGNTIY
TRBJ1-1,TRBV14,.,ASSQQWGPMNTEAF
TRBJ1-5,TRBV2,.,ASTGSSNQPQH
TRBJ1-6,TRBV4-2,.,ASSQDLGSPRSPLH
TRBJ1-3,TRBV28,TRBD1,ASSRDRVTHSGNTIY
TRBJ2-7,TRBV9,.,ASNSDTGEQY
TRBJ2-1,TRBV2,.,ASTRGYNEQF
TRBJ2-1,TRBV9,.,ASSVSGSYNEQF
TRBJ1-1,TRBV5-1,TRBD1,ASGTGNTEAF
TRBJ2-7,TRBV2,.,ASIPWGEGLYEQY
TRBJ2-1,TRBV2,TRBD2,ASSGGLAGNEQF
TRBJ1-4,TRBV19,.,ASSSGTLNEKLF
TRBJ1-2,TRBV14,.,ASSQDLTGLDYGYT
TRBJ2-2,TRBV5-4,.,ASSLRGPNTGELF
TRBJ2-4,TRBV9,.,ASSVDWAADKNIQY
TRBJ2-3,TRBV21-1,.,ASSNPTSGRVANSTDTQY
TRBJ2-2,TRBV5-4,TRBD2,ASSSGLAGAIGELF
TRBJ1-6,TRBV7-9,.,ASSLTGTLGSPLH
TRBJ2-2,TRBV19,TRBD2,ASIAPWGGIPNTGELF
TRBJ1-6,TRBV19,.,ATAKSSYNSPLH
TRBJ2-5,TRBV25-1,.,ASSERKGSKETQY
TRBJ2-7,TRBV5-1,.,ASSLAGGSYEQY
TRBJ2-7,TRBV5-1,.,ASSLGGSSYEQY
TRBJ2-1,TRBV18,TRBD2,ASSPVPAGVSEQF
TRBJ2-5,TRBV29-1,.,SVEDSREGTQY
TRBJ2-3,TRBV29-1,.,SVEAPSTDTQY
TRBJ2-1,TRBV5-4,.,ASREIGGNEQF
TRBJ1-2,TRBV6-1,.,ASTRRPDNYGYT
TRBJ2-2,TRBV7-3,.,ASGLLGVDGELF
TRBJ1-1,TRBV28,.,ASNREWNTEAF
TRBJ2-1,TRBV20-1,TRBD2,RRSGIPF
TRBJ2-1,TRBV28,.,ASSPPGLVKNNEQF
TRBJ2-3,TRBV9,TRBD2,ASSVMSSGYTDTQY
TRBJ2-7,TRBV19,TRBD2,ASSIGGERERYEQY
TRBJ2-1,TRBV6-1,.,ASSVHGTSPPNEQF